A selection of T cell receptor beta chains follows, all from one sample in a study of monozygotic twins with inflammatory bowel disease. TCRdb reprocessed the 5' RACE reads; each CDR3 protein has one entry and no DNA is given. The sample data list around 220,000 distinct CDR3 sequences. Sequencing used blood. The source of these receptors is a human donor with ulcerative colitis or Crohn's disease, or a healthy co-twin of an affected twin (not recorded which). The CDR3 runs from the conserved cysteine through the conserved F or W. The order of the fields is V gene, J gene, clone size, CDR3 protein. A row's size may be missing; if present it is once, few, many or a size class.

V gene: TRBV12-3/TRBV12-4
J gene: TRBJ2-2
clone size: NA
CDR3 protein: CASSSQGLTGELFF

V gene: TRBV5-1
J gene: TRBJ2-7
clone size: NA
CDR3 protein: CASVGENSYEQYF

V gene: TRBV28
J gene: TRBJ1-4
clone size: NA
CDR3 protein: CASSSEWQGNEKLFF

V gene: TRBV7-6
J gene: TRBJ1-6
clone size: NA
CDR3 protein: CASSLVENSPLHF

V gene: TRBV7-3
J gene: TRBJ2-7
clone size: NA
CDR3 protein: CASSPTGGGFPYEQYF

V gene: TRBV4-2
J gene: TRBJ2-1
clone size: NA
CDR3 protein: CASSQDIAGGPGEQFF

V gene: TRBV5-1
J gene: TRBJ2-3
clone size: NA
CDR3 protein: CASRGGAGQDTQYF

V gene: TRBV5-1
J gene: TRBJ2-5
clone size: NA
CDR3 protein: CASSPSGSLETQYF

V gene: TRBV7-9
J gene: TRBJ2-1
clone size: NA
CDR3 protein: CASSLGGPHNEQFF

V gene: TRBV14
J gene: TRBJ2-2
clone size: NA
CDR3 protein: CASRRQGNTGELFF

V gene: TRBV18
J gene: TRBJ1-1
clone size: NA
CDR3 protein: CASSPLGSTEAFF

V gene: TRBV27
J gene: TRBJ2-5
clone size: NA
CDR3 protein: CASSAFLQETQYF

V gene: TRBV27
J gene: TRBJ1-3
clone size: NA
CDR3 protein: CASRGRGLSGNTIYF

V gene: TRBV7-9
J gene: TRBJ2-2
clone size: NA
CDR3 protein: CASSFGLGPDTGELFF

V gene: TRBV15
J gene: TRBJ1-4
clone size: NA
CDR3 protein: CATSRDSPNEKLFF

V gene: TRBV18
J gene: TRBJ1-5
clone size: NA
CDR3 protein: CASSLQGSQPQHF

V gene: TRBV20-1
J gene: TRBJ2-4
clone size: NA
CDR3 protein: CSAPGQGENIQYF

V gene: TRBV12-3/TRBV12-4
J gene: TRBJ1-1
clone size: NA
CDR3 protein: CASSLGGSVNTEAFF

V gene: TRBV30
J gene: TRBJ1-6
clone size: NA
CDR3 protein: CASRTLAGSPLHF

V gene: TRBV7-2
J gene: TRBJ2-5
clone size: NA
CDR3 protein: CASSPPAEETQYF

V gene: TRBV5-1
J gene: TRBJ2-7
clone size: NA
CDR3 protein: CASTPGPPGQIPHEQYF

V gene: TRBV3-1
J gene: TRBJ1-2
clone size: NA
CDR3 protein: CASSQVPGSFNYGYTF

V gene: TRBV7-9
J gene: TRBJ2-5
clone size: NA
CDR3 protein: CASSLGLAGPQYF

V gene: TRBV29-1
J gene: TRBJ2-6
clone size: NA
CDR3 protein: CSVRGGGTGANVLTF

V gene: TRBV7-8
J gene: TRBJ1-1
clone size: NA
CDR3 protein: CASSRGQMNTEAFF

V gene: TRBV5-1
J gene: TRBJ2-2
clone size: NA
CDR3 protein: CASLTGGAPSGGELFF

V gene: TRBV5-1
J gene: TRBJ2-1
clone size: NA
CDR3 protein: CASSQAGLAGLSSYNEQFF

V gene: TRBV5-1
J gene: TRBJ1-4
clone size: NA
CDR3 protein: CASSFGQPNEKLFF

V gene: TRBV7-8
J gene: TRBJ2-7
clone size: NA
CDR3 protein: CASSQGLAGKTYEQYF

V gene: TRBV20-1
J gene: TRBJ2-5
clone size: NA
CDR3 protein: CSAPGLTKETQYF

V gene: TRBV7-9
J gene: TRBJ1-1
clone size: NA
CDR3 protein: CASSRQGDRVNTEAFF

V gene: TRBV5-6
J gene: TRBJ1-1
clone size: NA
CDR3 protein: CASSLIRGNTEAFF

V gene: TRBV20-1
J gene: TRBJ1-1
clone size: NA
CDR3 protein: CSARVGVNGGAFF

V gene: TRBV20-1
J gene: TRBJ1-5
clone size: NA
CDR3 protein: CSARDRGPNQPQHF

V gene: TRBV28
J gene: TRBJ1-5
clone size: NA
CDR3 protein: CASSLGRQGVGNQPQHF

V gene: TRBV7-3
J gene: TRBJ2-2
clone size: NA
CDR3 protein: CASSLQAANTGELFF

V gene: TRBV9
J gene: TRBJ2-2
clone size: NA
CDR3 protein: CASSIRGVGELFF

V gene: TRBV19
J gene: TRBJ1-2
clone size: NA
CDR3 protein: CASLGADYGYTF

V gene: TRBV27
J gene: TRBJ2-1
clone size: NA
CDR3 protein: CASSYRASSYNEQFF

V gene: TRBV15
J gene: TRBJ2-2
clone size: NA
CDR3 protein: CATSRELTGANTGELFF

V gene: TRBV20-1
J gene: TRBJ2-6
clone size: NA
CDR3 protein: CSARASAGANVLTF

V gene: TRBV2
J gene: TRBJ2-5
clone size: NA
CDR3 protein: CASSEQRGQETQYF

V gene: TRBV7-2
J gene: TRBJ2-7
clone size: NA
CDR3 protein: CASSLGTGGEQYF

V gene: TRBV19
J gene: TRBJ2-3
clone size: NA
CDR3 protein: CASRGTGQITDTQYF

V gene: TRBV3-1
J gene: TRBJ2-3
clone size: NA
CDR3 protein: CASSQEVPGGRNTDTQYF

V gene: TRBV4-3
J gene: TRBJ1-1
clone size: medium-sized
CDR3 protein: CASSQDRAGRTNTEAFF

V gene: TRBV4-3
J gene: TRBJ1-6
clone size: NA
CDR3 protein: CASSQTRDDNSPLHF

V gene: TRBV9
J gene: TRBJ2-2
clone size: NA
CDR3 protein: CASSVEPAAGELFF

V gene: TRBV29-1
J gene: TRBJ2-3
clone size: NA
CDR3 protein: CSVEQSTDTQYF

V gene: TRBV7-8
J gene: TRBJ1-2
clone size: NA
CDR3 protein: CASSPRVNYGYTF

V gene: TRBV18
J gene: TRBJ2-5
clone size: NA
CDR3 protein: CASSPRQGLETQYF

V gene: TRBV6-1
J gene: TRBJ1-5
clone size: NA
CDR3 protein: CASSTANRGQGNQPQHF